This T cell receptor beta chain was captured by sequencing in a study of cytomegalovirus exposure and HLA in healthy donors. Study-level points and caveats: Later on, an analysis found that several of the most significant clusters appeared to be linked to common viral pathogens, which included parvovirus B19. A link between a missense DCLRE1C variant and TCR beta V- and J-gene trimming emerged from a later analysis.

Trimming pared 4 bases from V and 0 bases from J, leaving 13 bases between. The CDR3 sequence is 15 residues long. Germline V gene lookup returns CDR1 SGHNT and CDR2 YYREEE (reference sequence). Healthy bone marrow donors formed the donor group. A note on this clone: Its antigen is undetermined.

With 60 Vbeta and 13 Jbeta primers, the PCR was carried out. This table comes from immunoSEQ multiplex PCR, and its TCRdb copy is limited to in-frame clones, with some not included. Of about 44,000 clones in the sample, about nine tenths were seen once. The sequence derives from a middle-aged woman in good health and CMV-seropositive. The sample comprised PBMCs. The gene calls are TRBV5-4 and TRBJ1-1; unclear D gene. As DNA, the CDR3 is TGTGCCAGCAGCCCAGGAACAGTCATGAACACTGAAGCTTTCTTT. This codes for CASSPGTVMNTEAFF. The entire variable domain, with the rest obtained from reference TRBV5-4 and TRBJ1-1, is as follows: ETGVTQSPTHLIKTRGQQVTLRCSSQSGHNTVSWYQQALGQGPQFIFQYYREEENGRGNFPPRFSGLQFPNYSSELNVNALELDDSALYLCASSPGTVMNTEAFFGQGTRLTVV.